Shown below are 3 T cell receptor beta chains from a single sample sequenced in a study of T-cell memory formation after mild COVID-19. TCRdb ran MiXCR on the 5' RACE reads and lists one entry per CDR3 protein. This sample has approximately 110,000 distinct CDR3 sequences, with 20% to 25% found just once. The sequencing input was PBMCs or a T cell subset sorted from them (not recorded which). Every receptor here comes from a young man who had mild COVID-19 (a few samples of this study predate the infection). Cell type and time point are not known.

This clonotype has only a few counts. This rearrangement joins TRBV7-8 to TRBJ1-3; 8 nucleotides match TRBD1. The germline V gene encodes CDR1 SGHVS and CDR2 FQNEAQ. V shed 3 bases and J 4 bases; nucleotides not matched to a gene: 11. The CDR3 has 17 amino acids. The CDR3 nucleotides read TGTGCCAGCAGCTTCCCCTCCAGGGGGCTTTTCGGAAACACCATATATTTT. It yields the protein CASSFPSRGLFGNTIYF. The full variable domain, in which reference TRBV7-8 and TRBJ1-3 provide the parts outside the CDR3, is GAGVSQSPRYKVAKRGQDVALRCDPISGHVSLFWYQQALGQGPEFLTYFQNEAQLDKSGLPSDRFFAERPEGSVSTLKIQRTQQEDSAVYLCASSFPSRGLFGNTIYFGEGSWLTVV.

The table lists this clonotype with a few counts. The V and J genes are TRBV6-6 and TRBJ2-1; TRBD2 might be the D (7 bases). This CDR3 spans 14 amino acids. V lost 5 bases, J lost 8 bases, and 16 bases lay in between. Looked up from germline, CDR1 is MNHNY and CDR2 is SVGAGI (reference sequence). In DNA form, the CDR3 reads TGTGCCAGCAGTCGGCGGACGGGGGGCGATGAGCAGTTCTTC. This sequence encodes CASSRRTGGDEQFF.

The CDR3 here is CASSIGTDIYNEQFF. In DNA, the CDR3 is TGTGCCAGCAGTATCGGGACGGACATCTACAATGAGCAGTTCTTC. This chain joins TRBV6-6 and TRBJ2-1, with D tentatively TRBD1 or TRBD2 (5 bases each). The CDR3 runs 15 residues. Germline lookup yields CDR1 MNHNY and CDR2 SVGAGI (reference sequence). V was shortened by 5 bases and J by 3 bases, with 14 bases between the two germline ends.